The rows below give T cell receptor beta chains drawn from one sample of a study of monozygotic twins with cystic fibrosis. Method: immunoSEQ multiplex PCR; TCRdb's copy keeps in-frame clones and lacks some. The sample records approximately 34,000 clones, roughly 84% being singletons. Sequenced material: blood. Source of these receptors: a girl aged 2-15 years with cystic fibrosis. The CDR3 runs from the conserved cysteine through the conserved F or W. The D gene is left open where the match is weak. Clone size is not always given. Where it is, it says once, few, many or a class for expanded clones.

cdr3_length j_call clone_size v_call d_call cdr3_nt cdr3_aa
13 TRBJ2-7 . TRBV5-4 TRBD2 TGTGCCAGCAGCTCTCGACTAGCGGACGAGCAGTACTTC CASSSRLADEQYF
14 TRBJ2-7 . TRBV7-9 TRBD1 TGTGCCAGCAGCTTGGGGGACAGGTTCTACGAGCAGTACTTC CASSLGDRFYEQYF
12 TRBJ1-1 few TRBV7-2 . TGTGCCAGCAGTAAAAGTATTCCTGAAGCTTTCTTT CASSKSIPEAFF
15 TRBJ1-2 . TRBV10-3 . TGTGCCATCAGTGAGTCGGGTAGGGAGTTCTATGGCTACACCTTC CAISESGREFYGYTF
16 TRBJ2-3 . TRBV5-4 . TGTGCCAGCAGCTTGGACCGGAGGCAGGCCGCAGATACGCAGTATTTT CASSLDRRQAADTQYF
15 TRBJ1-1 once TRBV27 . TGTGCCAGCAGTCCGTGGACGGGTCCCAACACTGAAGCTTTCTTT CASSPWTGPNTEAFF
13 TRBJ1-2 . TRBV5-4 . TGTGCCAGCAGCCCCGGGCGGGGGGCCGGCTACACCTTC CASSPGRGAGYTF
15 TRBJ1-1 . TRBV6-5 . TGTGCCAGCAGTTACTCGACAGTGATGAACACTGAAGCTTTCTTT CASSYSTVMNTEAFF
17 TRBJ1-1 . TRBV5-1 TRBD1 TGCGCCAGCAGCTTGGTAGGGACAGGGGGCTGGAACACTGAAGCTTTCTTT CASSLVGTGGWNTEAFF
12 TRBJ1-1 few TRBV19 . TGTGCCAGTACCGAGGGGGGAAGGGGGGCTTTCTTT CASTEGGRGAFF
15 TRBJ1-6 . TRBV27 . TGTGCCAGCAGCCGCCTGGGACGGAATAATTCACCCCTCCACTTT CASSRLGRNNSPLHF
18 TRBJ2-1 . TRBV7-2 TRBD2 TGTGCCAGCAGCTTAGAGGCTAGCGGGCCGGGGGCACACAATGAGCAGTTCTTC CASSLEASGPGAHNEQFF
16 TRBJ2-1 . TRBV4-2 TRBD2 TGTGCCAGCGGTGGACTAGCGGGGGGGCCCCGCAATGAGCAGTTCTTC CASGGLAGGPRNEQFF
14 TRBJ1-1 . TRBV19 . TGTGCCAGTAGTATAAGGGGCGGGAACACTGAAGCTTTCTTT CASSIRGGNTEAFF
11 TRBJ1-1 few TRBV30 TRBD1 TGTGCCTGGAACAGGGGGAGTGAAGCTTTCTTT CAWNRGSEAFF
15 TRBJ1-3 . TRBV6-5 TRBD1 TGTGCCAGCAGAATTACCACAGGGGTCGGAAACACCATATATTTT CASRITTGVGNTIYF
15 TRBJ1-3 . TRBV10-1 . TGCGCCAGCAGTGAGAGGCGGGTAGGTGGAAACACCATATATTTT CASSERRVGGNTIYF
9 TRBJ2-1 . TRBV20-1 . TGCAGTGCTAGTTGGGAGCAGTTCTTC CSASWEQFF
16 TRBJ2-5 . TRBV18 TRBD2 TGTGCCAGCTCACCGGCGCAGACTAGCGGCGCAGAGACCCAGTACTTC CASSPAQTSGAETQYF
14 TRBJ2-2 . TRBV6-5 . TGTGCCAGCAGTTACGGAGGGGTCGTCGGGGAGCTGTTTTTT CASSYGGVVGELFF
15 TRBJ1-1 once TRBV6-5 TRBD1 TGTGCCAGCAGTTACTCGACCCAGGGGGACACTGAAGCTTTCTTT CASSYSTQGDTEAFF
13 TRBJ1-2 once TRBV9 . TGTGCCAGCAGCGTAGTTTTAGGGAACGGCTACACCTTC CASSVVLGNGYTF
13 TRBJ2-1 . TRBV7-9 . TGTGCCAGCAGCTTATTTTCAGCCGATGAGCAGTTCTTC CASSLFSADEQFF
14 TRBJ1-5 once TRBV18 . TGTGCCAGCTCACCAGACAGTAGCAATCAGCCCCAGCATTTT CASSPDSSNQPQHF
13 TRBJ2-5 . TRBV29-1 TRBD2 TGCAGCGTTTTAGCGGGGGCCAAAGAGACCCAGTACTTC CSVLAGAKETQYF
13 TRBJ1-1 . TRBV29-1 . TGCAGCACCACCATGAGCCTGAACACTGAAGCTTTCTTT CSTTMSLNTEAFF
14 TRBJ1-1 . TRBV18 . TGTGCCAGCTCACCAAGAGGTTTGGACACTGAAGCTTTCTTT CASSPRGLDTEAFF
14 TRBJ1-5 . TRBV7-2 . TGTGCCAGCAGCTCGGGACTACCACCTCAGCCCCAGCATTTT CASSSGLPPQPQHF
13 TRBJ1-2 few TRBV10-3 . TGTGCCATCAGTCTGGTTGAGGAATATGGCTACACCTTC CAISLVEEYGYTF
14 TRBJ2-5 once TRBV7-8 TRBD1 TGTGCCAGCAGCTCGGGGACAGGTCGTGAGACCCAGTACTTC CASSSGTGRETQYF
13 TRBJ1-1 . TRBV5-4 . TGTGCCAGCAGCCACACCCCTGACACTGAAGCTTTCTTT CASSHTPDTEAFF
18 TRBJ1-2 . TRBV15 . TGTGCCACCAGCAGACTCTACCGGGGGGATTACCCGCGATATGGCTACACCTTC CATSRLYRGDYPRYGYTF
14 TRBJ1-4 . TRBV6-6 TRBD1 TGTGCCAGCCTTCGACAGGGTCAACATGAAAAACTGTTTTTT CASLRQGQHEKLFF
15 TRBJ2-4 . TRBV9 . TGTGCCAGCAGCGCGCAGGGGAGGGGGCAAAACATTCAGTACTTC CASSAQGRGQNIQYF
15 TRBJ2-7 . TRBV5-1 . TGCGCCAGCAGCTTGGCCCCGGGGTCCTCCTACGAGCAGTACTTC CASSLAPGSSYEQYF
16 TRBJ2-3 few TRBV9 TRBD2 TGTGCCAGCAGCCCCAGCCCAAAGCGGGACACAGATACGCAGTATTTT CASSPSPKRDTDTQYF
13 TRBJ1-1 few TRBV5-4 TRBD1 TGTGCCACCTTCCCGACAGGGCACACTGAAGCTTTCTTT CATFPTGHTEAFF
15 TRBJ2-1 . TRBV6-6 TRBD2 TGTGCCAGCAGTTACGGGGGGGTCTCCTACAATGAGCAGTTCTTC CASSYGGVSYNEQFF
16 TRBJ1-1 . TRBV5-1 . TGCGCCAGCAGCTTAAAGGGACTCAGGGAAGGCACTGAAGCTTTCTTT CASSLKGLREGTEAFF
14 TRBJ2-7 few TRBV27 . TGTGCCAGCAGTTTTCGGGGGTTCTCCTACGAGCAGTACTTC CASSFRGFSYEQYF
11 TRBJ2-2 few TRBV20-1 . TGCAGTGCTTTAAGGGTCGGGGAGCTGTTTTTT CSALRVGELFF
16 TRBJ2-7 . TRBV28 . TGTGCCAGCAGTTTCCCCTCCGGGGGAATCGGCTACGAGCAGTACTTC CASSFPSGGIGYEQYF
14 TRBJ1-6 once TRBV5-1 . TGCGCCAGCAGCTTGGAACAGGGCCTTTCACCCCTCCACTTT CASSLEQGLSPLHF
15 TRBJ1-6 . TRBV9 . TGTGCCAGCAGCGTAGGTTTAGGGAAAAATTCACCCCTCCACTTT CASSVGLGKNSPLHF
13 TRBJ1-5 . TRBV14 . TGTGCCAGCAGCCAAGGCGGAACTCGGCCCCAGCATTTT CASSQGGTRPQHF
14 TRBJ1-2 . TRBV7-9 . TGTGCCAGCAGCTACCCCGGACAGTCATGGGGCTACACCTTC CASSYPGQSWGYTF
15 TRBJ2-1 . TRBV9 TRBD2 TGTGCCAGCAGCGCGACTAGCGGGGCGACGAATGAGCAGTTCTTC CASSATSGATNEQFF
14 TRBJ1-1 . TRBV7-9 . TGTGCCAGCAGCTTTAATCGGGCTGGGACTGAAGCTTTCTTT CASSFNRAGTEAFF
15 TRBJ2-2 . TRBV5-5 . TGTGCCAGCAGCTTACTCGTTACCTACACCGGGGAGCTGTTTTTT CASSLLVTYTGELFF
15 TRBJ2-7 once TRBV5-4 TRBD1 TGTGCCAGCAGCTTGGGGACAGGTAGAGGCTACGAGCAGTACTTC CASSLGTGRGYEQYF
19 TRBJ2-7 . TRBV5-1 . TGCGCCAGCAGCTTGGGCCCTCTGGCAGGCCAGGGGGGTGCCTACGAGCAGTACTTC CASSLGPLAGQGGAYEQYF
15 TRBJ2-7 . TRBV7-2 TRBD2 TGTGCCAGCAGCTTAGTCGGGACTAGAGCTAACGAGCAGTACTTC CASSLVGTRANEQYF
15 TRBJ1-6 large TRBV9 . TGTGCCAGCAGCGCTCGGGGGAATCCTAATTCACCCCTCCACTTT CASSARGNPNSPLHF
14 TRBJ1-6 few TRBV6-1 . TGTGCCAGCAGTCCGACAGACTATAATTCACCCCTCCACTTT CASSPTDYNSPLHF
15 TRBJ2-7 . TRBV5-1 . TGCGCCAGCAGCTTGGAATTTGGGGGTCCCTACGAGCAGTACTTC CASSLEFGGPYEQYF
14 TRBJ2-7 . TRBV11-2 TRBD1 TGTGCCAGCAGCGCGGACAGGGGGCTCTACGAGCAGTACTTC CASSADRGLYEQYF
13 TRBJ2-5 few TRBV5-6 . TGTGCCAGCAGCTTGATTGGGGTAGAGACCCAGTACTTC CASSLIGVETQYF
12 TRBJ2-1 few TRBV28 . TGTGCCAGCAGTCCCCCGAGGAATGAGCAGTTCTTC CASSPPRNEQFF